One and the same sample provided the 23 T cell receptor beta chains below, sequenced in a study of spatial heterogeneity in lung cancer. TCRdb reprocessed the 5' RACE reads with MiXCR, giving one entry per CDR3 protein. The data contain tens of thousands of distinct CDR3 sequences, roughly an eighth of them singletons. Regarding time point: sample taken at primary tumor resection. Sequencing was performed on whole RNA extracted from tumor and nontumor lung tissue, or from frozen PBMC, and the material was left unsorted. This material consisted of PBMCs, taken at surgery. The receptors shown here come from a male donor with early-stage non-small cell lung cancer.

The rearrangement uses TRBV11-2 and TRBJ2-3; D remains unclear. The CDR3 has 15 residues. V was trimmed by 2 bases and J by 3 bases, leaving 12 bases between them. The germline gives CDR1 SGHAT, CDR2 FQNNGV. The CDR3 loop is CASSLFLDSTDTQYF. The CDR3 region has the DNA TGTGCCAGCAGCTTATTCCTAGATAGTACAGATACGCAGTATTTT.

This chain links TRBV11-2 with TRBJ1-2, with TRBD1 matching 7 bases. The CDR3 loop spans 15 amino acids. Germline CDR1 reads SGHAT; CDR2 reads FQNNGV. The V gene end was trimmed by 3 bases and the J gene end by 4 bases; junction bases not matched to a gene: 8. CDR3 residues: CASSFLRGLGYGYTF. DNA of the CDR3: TGTGCCAGCAGCTTTTTAAGGGGGCTCGGCTATGGCTACACCTTC.

The genes are TRBV29-1 and TRBJ1-1; TRBD1 matches 9 bases. The CDR3 length is 13 residues. In germline, CDR1 is SQVTM, CDR2 ANQGSEA. V trimming: 6 bases; J trimming: 4 bases; junction bases outside the gene matches: 6. The CDR3 here is CSVRQGEATEAFF. DNA of the CDR3: TGCAGCGTCCGACAGGGGGAGGCCACTGAAGCTTTCTTT.

The rearrangement uses TRBV12-3 or TRBV12-4 and TRBJ2-1; 9 bases map to TRBD2. Losses at the gene ends were 6 bases for V and 7 bases for J; bases not matched to a gene: 4. CDR3 length: 13 amino acids. Written as DNA, the CDR3 is TGTGCCAGCAGCAGGAGCGGGGGGAATGAGCAGTTCTTC. Its protein product is CASSRSGGNEQFF.

In this sample, this clonotype is medium-sized. This chain joins TRBV9 and TRBJ2-2, with D possibly TRBD2 on 5 matching bases. V was clipped by 3 bases and J by 5 bases, with 11 bases between them. CDR1 is SGDLS and CDR2 is YYNGEE in the germline V gene. The CDR3 is 14 amino acids. CDR3 region: CASSGSRETGELFF. CDR3 nucleotides: TGTGCCAGCAGCGGATCCCGGGAAACCGGGGAGCTGTTTTTT. Looking up the rest from reference TRBV9 and TRBJ2-2 gives the full variable domain: DSGVTQTPKHLITATGQRVTLRCSPRSGDLSVYWYQQSLDQGLQFLIQYYNGEERAKGNILERFSAQQFPDLHSELNLSSLELGDSALYFCASSGSRETGELFFGEGSRLTVL.

The chain joins TRBV27 to TRBJ2-7, with TRBD1 matching 8 bases. Germline V gives CDR1 MNHEY, CDR2 SMNVEV (reference sequence). This CDR3 region has 15 residues. V lost 5 bases to trimming and J lost 2 bases; unmatched junction nucleotides: 8. The CDR3 loop is CASSPWTGPAYEQYF. The DNA of the CDR3 is TGTGCCAGCAGTCCCTGGACAGGGCCAGCCTACGAGCAGTACTTC.

The gene calls are TRBV10-3 and TRBJ2-5; TRBD2 matches at 7 bases. J lost 1 base, V lost 3 bases, and 14 bases had no gene match. Per the germline V gene, CDR1 is ENHRY and CDR2 is SYGVKD. CDR3 length: 18 amino acids. The CDR3 region is CAISDREMRRGTQETQYF. The CDR3 bases are TGTGCCATCAGTGACCGGGAAATGCGGCGGGGGACCCAAGAGACCCAGTACTTC.

The chain links TRBV6-5 to TRBJ2-3, with a possible D match to TRBD2 (6 bases). Germline-derived CDR1 and CDR2 are MNHEY and SVGAGI. Trimming left V 2 bases short and J 3 bases short, with 9 bases between. This CDR3 has 14 amino acids. The CDR3 reads CASSYGAGTDTQYF. DNA of the CDR3: TGTGCCAGCAGTTACGGGGCGGGAACAGATACGCAGTATTTT.

This clonotype was seen repeatedly, ten times or more. The CDR3 spells CASSSRGGIYEQYF. The CDR3 region has the DNA TGTGCCAGTAGTTCCCGGGGCGGAATCTACGAGCAGTACTTC. This chain connects TRBV19 to TRBJ2-7; D may match TRBD1 or TRBD2 (5 bases each). This CDR3 is built from 14 residues. The V end lost 5 bases, the J end lost 3 bases, and 14 bases lay between the germline ends. CDR1 and CDR2 from the germline V gene are LNHDA and SQIVND (reference sequence).

The genes are TRBV28 and TRBJ1-6; D might be TRBD1 (5 bases). The CDR3 has 12 residues. Germline CDR1 MDHEN, CDR2 SYDVKM. V lost 6 bases to trimming and J lost 7 bases, with 7 bases between them. The CDR3, as DNA: TGTGCCAGCAGGGGACCGAATTCACCCCTCCACTTT. Translating it yields CASRGPNSPLHF.

This clonotype turned up a few times. V and J are TRBV2 and TRBJ1-1; D is unclear. CDR1 and CDR2 from the germline V gene are SNHLY and FYNNEI. This CDR3 region has 14 residues. Trimming cost V 6 bases and J 3 bases, with 14 bases left between them. CDR3 amino acids: CASRFRFRDTEAFF. CDR3 nucleotides: TGTGCCAGCAGGTTTCGCTTTCGGGACACTGAAGCTTTCTTT.

This clonotype showed up just a few times. The CDR3 loop is CASSRDRGDGYTF. The DNA for the CDR3 is TGCGCCAGCAGCAGGGACAGGGGAGACGGCTACACCTTC. The rearrangement links TRBV10-1 to TRBJ1-2, with TRBD1 matching over 10 bases. CDR1 is WNHNN, CDR2 SYGVQD, per germline (reference sequence). The CDR3 spans 13 residues. With 6 bases clipped from V and 8 bases from J, the junction kept 6 bases outside the gene matches.

This chain connects TRBV2 to TRBJ2-1; D not certain. CDR3 length equals 14 residues. Looked up from germline, CDR1 is SNHLY and CDR2 is FYNNEI. Trimming pared 5 bases from V and 8 bases from J, leaving 16 bases between. CDR3 coding DNA: TGTGCCAGCAGTCCCTCGTCTAGAACGGATGAGCAGTTCTTC. Translation: CASSPSSRTDEQFF.

This clonotype was seen at least ten times. The rearrangement uses TRBV24-1 and TRBJ2-7, with 8 nucleotides matching TRBD1. With V trimmed by 7 bases and J by 3 bases, 4 bases remained unmatched. Germline CDR1 reads KGHDR; CDR2 reads SFDVKD. The CDR3 consists of 13 residues. CDR3 amino acids: CATSDTGGYEQYF. CDR3 DNA: TGTGCCACCAGCGACACAGGGGGCTACGAGCAGTACTTC.

J is TRBJ2-5 and V is TRBV9; D unclear. The V end lost 0 bases, the J end lost 2 bases, and 2 bases lay between the germline ends. CDR1 and CDR2 from the germline V gene are SGDLS and YYNGEE. The length of the CDR3 is 12 residues. The CDR3 DNA sequence: TGTGCCAGCAGCGTAGGGCAAGAGACCCAGTACTTC. It specifies CASSVGQETQYF.

This clonotype was recorded a few times. CDR3 bases: TGTGCCAGCAGCCTCCTGGGTACCGGGGAAAAACTGTTTTTT. Translated: CASSLLGTGEKLFF. This chain links TRBV7-8 with TRBJ1-4; D is unclear. Germline assignment: CDR1 SGHVS and CDR2 FQNEAQ. The ends were cut back, 5 bases at V and 8 bases at J, with 15 bases in the middle. The CDR3 loop spans 14 amino acids.

The rearrangement links TRBV11-2 to TRBJ1-4; D gene unclear. The CDR3 totals 16 residues. The ends were cut back, 4 bases at V and 5 bases at J, with 17 bases in the middle. CDR1 is SGHAT and CDR2 is FQNNGV in the germline V gene. The CDR3 loop reads CASSSPSGSLNEKLFF. The CDR3, as DNA: TGTGCCAGCAGCTCCCCGTCCGGCTCACTAAATGAAAAACTGTTTTTT. The variable domain in full, completed from reference TRBV11-2 and TRBJ1-4, reads EAGVAQSPRYKIIEKRQSVAFWCNPISGHATLYWYQQILGQGPKLLIQFQNNGVVDDSQLPKDRFSAERLKGVDSTLKIQPAKLEDSAVYLCASSSPSGSLNEKLFFGSGTQLSVL.

This clonotype was detected a few times. V is TRBV9 and J is TRBJ2-5; a possible D gene is TRBD2 (5 bases). The CDR3 consists of 15 residues. CDR1 is SGDLS, CDR2 YYNGEE, per germline. Trimming took off 3 bases at V and 4 bases at J, with 16 bases between the two ends. CDR3 in amino acids: CASSEVGVRGETQYF. The DNA of the CDR3 is TGTGCCAGCAGCGAAGTGGGAGTGCGCGGAGAGACCCAGTACTTC.

This clonotype was observed a few times. This chain joins TRBV29-1 and TRBJ1-2; D is unresolved. Trimming took 3 bases from V and 1 from J, leaving 9 bases between them. Germline V gene data show CDR1 as SQVTM and CDR2 as ANQGSEA. The CDR3 runs 13 residues. CDR3 loop: CSVEGAINYGYTF. The CDR3 coding sequence is TGCAGCGTTGAGGGAGCGATTAACTATGGCTACACCTTC.

The sample holds many counts of this clonotype. The genes are TRBV7-6 and TRBJ2-3; D gene ambiguous. Trimming shortened V by 2 bases and J by 0 bases, and 0 bases separated the two germline ends. Germline CDR1 SGHVS, CDR2 FNYEAQ. There are 12 residues in the CDR3. The CDR3 spells CASSLSTDTQYF. DNA for the CDR3: TGTGCCAGCAGCTTAAGCACAGATACGCAGTATTTT.

The V gene is TRBV5-1, the J gene TRBJ2-7; TRBD2 is a possible D gene (5 bases). Per the germline V gene, CDR1 is SGHRS and CDR2 is YFSETQ. The CDR3 consists of 14 residues. Deletions cut 2 bases from V and 1 base from J, with 10 bases between. CDR3 amino acids: CASSFAGDSYEQYF. DNA for the CDR3: TGCGCCAGCAGCTTCGCGGGCGATTCCTACGAGCAGTACTTC.

This clonotype was observed a single time. Mismatch with germline at one junction end may stem from a read error. The rearrangement joins TRBV5-1 to TRBJ2-7, with 9 nucleotides matching TRBD1. The CDR3 runs to 14 residues. CDR1 SGHRS and CDR2 YFSETQ come from the germline V gene. The DNA of the CDR3 is TGCGTCAGCACCCTGCGGACAGGGGTTGGCGAGCAGTACTTC. It yields the protein CVSTLRTGVGEQYF.

This clonotype was recorded a few times. This rearrangement joins TRBV5-1 to TRBJ2-7; the D gene is possibly TRBD2 (6 bases). Germline CDR1 and CDR2: SGHRS and YFSETQ. Trimming stripped 4 bases from V and 5 bases from J, with 19 bases between. The CDR3 runs to 15 residues. The CDR3 region has the DNA TGCGCCAGCAGCACAACTGTGGACACTAGCCACGAGCAGTACTTC. Its protein is CASSTTVDTSHEQYF.